One sample yielded the 17 T cell receptor beta chains listed below, sequenced in a study of blood T cells in healthy people across ages. Combining a sample-barcoded 5' primer with a J-beta primer mix, a second PCR ran for about 6 to 11 cycles. TCRdb re-derived calls from the 5' RACE reads in MiXCR, one entry per CDR3 protein. In the table there are 1.5 million to 2 million distinct CDR3 sequences, about 39% of which are singletons. Sequenced: blood. The receptors derive from a human donor in good health.

The rearrangement uses TRBV2 and TRBJ2-1, with 11 bases matching TRBD1. The CDR3 totals 13 residues. J was trimmed by 13 bases and V by 6 bases; bases with no gene match: 8. Germline V gives CDR1 SNHLY, CDR2 FYNNEI. CDR3 nucleotides: TGTGCCAGCAGCCCGGGACAGGGGGTGTCCCAGTTCTTC. It encodes CASSPGQGVSQFF.

The genes are TRBV4-1 and TRBJ1-2; D is possibly TRBD1 (6 bases). This CDR3 comprises 16 residues. Trimming removed 0 bases at V and 4 bases at J, with 15 bases between. Germline V gene lookup returns CDR1 MGHRA and CDR2 YSYEKL. CDR3 sequence: CASSQDLAGAGYGYTF. The CDR3 region has the DNA TGCGCCAGCAGCCAAGATCTAGCGGGGGCGGGCTATGGCTACACCTTC.

The gene calls are TRBV12-3 or TRBV12-4 and TRBJ2-5; 7 bases align to TRBD2. V lost 6 bases to trimming and J lost 5 bases; unmatched junction nucleotides: 9. This CDR3 has 14 amino acids. This chain's CDR3 is CASRRGLVVETQYF. As DNA, the CDR3 is TGTGCCAGCAGACGTGGACTAGTTGTTGAGACCCAGTACTTC.

The chain carries TRBV3-1 and TRBJ2-1; maybe TRBD1 (5 bases). The CDR3 is made up of 13 amino acids. Germline V gene data show CDR1 as LGHDT and CDR2 as YNNKEL (reference sequence). Between the trimmed V and J ends, which lost 0 bases and 13 bases, there was a span of 13 bases. The CDR3 nucleotides read TGTGCCAGCAGCCAAGAATGGGGCGGCGTTCAGTTCTTC. It yields the protein CASSQEWGGVQFF.

In its sample, this clonotype was seen a few times. The rearrangement joins TRBV12-3 or TRBV12-4 to TRBJ2-5, with 9 bases matching TRBD1. J lost 1 base, V lost 5 bases, and 11 bases had no gene match. The CDR3 runs 17 residues. The CDR3 DNA follows: TGTGCCAGCAGTCGACCGGGACAGGGTGGCCTCCAAGAGACCCAGTACTTC. Encoded protein: CASSRPGQGGLQETQYF.

To note about this clonotype: One end of the junction fails to match germline, which may point to a read error. This rearrangement joins TRBV2 to TRBJ2-1; no definite D call. CDR1 is SNHLY, CDR2 FYNNEI, per germline. This CDR3 is 14 amino acids long. The CDR3 loop reads CASNKISSCNEQFF. DNA for the CDR3: TGTGCCAGCAATAAGATCAGCTCCTGCAATGAGCAGTTCTTC.

The chain is built from TRBV20-1 and TRBJ2-7; maybe TRBD1 (6 bases). This CDR3 spans 19 amino acids. Germline V gene sequence: CDR1 DFQATT, CDR2 SNEGSKA (reference sequence). Deletions cut 0 bases from V and 4 bases from J, with 28 bases between. CDR3 nucleotide sequence: TGCAGTGCTAGAGATCGGTTCCCGACAGGTCCACGATCGTCATACGAGCAGTACTTC. Translated: CSARDRFPTGPRSSYEQYF.

Concerning this clonotype itself: One end of the junction does not line up with germline, which may come from a read error. The chain joins TRBV9 to TRBJ2-1; D might be TRBD2 (6 bases). This CDR3 is built from 14 residues. The germline CDR1 and CDR2 sequences are SGDLS and YYNGEE. The DNA of the CDR3 is TGTGCCAGCAGCGTAGCGGGGGAGAACAATGGGCAGTTCTTC. It translates to CASSVAGENNGQFF. The entire variable domain, with the rest obtained from reference TRBV9 and TRBJ2-1, is as follows: DSGVTQTPKHLITATGQRVTLRCSPRSGDLSVYWYQQSLDQGLQFLIQYYNGEERAKGNILERFSAQQFPDLHSELNLSSLELGDSALYFCASSVAGENNGQFFGPGTRLTVL.

The chain couples TRBV6-6 to TRBJ2-1, with D tentatively TRBD1 (7 bases). The V and J ends lost 6 bases and 10 bases respectively, with 16 bases between them. The CDR3 runs to 13 residues. The germline CDR1 and CDR2 sequences are MNHNY and SVGAGI (reference sequence). The CDR3, as DNA: TGTGCCAGCAGCTACACCCCAGGGGGGGAGCAGTTCTTC. Amino acids: CASSYTPGGEQFF.

V is TRBV29-1 and J is TRBJ2-2, with D unclear. This CDR3 region has 13 residues. V shed 2 bases and J shed 2 bases, with 6 bases lying between them. Germline-derived CDR1 and CDR2 are SQVTM and ANQGSEA. The CDR3 sequence is CSVELPNTGELFF. The CDR3 DNA sequence: TGCAGCGTTGAACTACCCAACACCGGGGAGCTGTTTTTT.

This clonotype was detected once. The chain carries TRBV12-3 or TRBV12-4 and TRBJ1-1; no clear D gene. The CDR3 loop spans 17 amino acids. V lost 2 bases, J lost 0 bases, and 16 bases lay in between. The CDR3 DNA sequence: TGTGCCAGCAGTTTAATAGGGTTATTAATCATGAACACTGAAGCTTTCTTT. It is translated as CASSLIGLLIMNTEAFF.

Only a few counts were recorded for this clonotype. The rearrangement links TRBV2 to TRBJ1-1; TRBD1 aligns across 8 bases. This CDR3 spans 16 amino acids. V dropped 8 bases and J dropped 4; count of bases not matched to a gene: 15. Germline V lookup: CDR1 SNHLY, CDR2 FYNNEI. The CDR3 loop reads CASVPGQAVGGTEAFF. The CDR3 DNA sequence: TGTGCCAGCGTCCCGGGACAGGCCGTCGGAGGCACTGAAGCTTTCTTT. Full variable domain (remainder filled in from reference TRBV2 and TRBJ1-1): EPEVTQTPSHQVTQMGQEVILRCVPISNHLYFYWYRQILGQKVEFLVSFYNNEISEKSEIFDDQFSVERPDGSNFTLKIRSTKLEDSAMYFCASVPGQAVGGTEAFFGQGTRLTVV.

The chain carries TRBV20-1 and TRBJ2-7; TRBD1 agrees at 7 bases. This CDR3 spans 13 amino acids. Germline CDR1 and CDR2: DFQATT and SNEGSKA (reference sequence). Losses at the gene ends were 4 bases for V and 4 bases for J; bases not matched to a gene: 7. Here the CDR3 reads CSATGTAPYEQYF. As DNA, the CDR3 is TGCAGTGCTACCGGGACAGCTCCATACGAGCAGTACTTC.

This clonotype was seen at least ten times. The chain combines TRBV9 with TRBJ2-3; D is uncertain. The germline V gene has CDR1 SGDLS and CDR2 YYNGEE. V was shortened by 0 bases and J by 0 bases, with 8 bases between the two germline ends. The CDR3 runs to 15 residues. DNA for the CDR3: TGTGCCAGCAGCGTAGGGGGATCTAGCACAGATACGCAGTATTTT. Translating gives CASSVGGSSTDTQYF.

The chain links TRBV15 to TRBJ1-1; D gene unclear. The CDR3 is made up of 12 amino acids. Germline CDR1 reads LNHNV; CDR2 reads YYDKDF (reference sequence). The V end was cut by 0 bases, the J end by 8 bases, with 7 bases between. CDR3 nucleotides: TGTGCCACCAGCAGAGATTCTGGGGAAGCTTTCTTT. Translation: CATSRDSGEAFF.

V is TRBV7-3 and J is TRBJ2-2, with a weak D call TRBD1 (5 bases). Per the germline V gene, CDR1 is SGHTA and CDR2 is FQGTGA. Trimming left V 4 bases short and J 8 bases short, with 11 bases between. This CDR3 region has 13 residues. CDR3 region: CASSSSQGGELFF. In nucleotides, the CDR3 is TGTGCCAGCAGCTCATCTCAGGGAGGGGAGCTGTTTTTT.

This clonotype showed up just once. The chain employs TRBV10-3 and TRBJ2-5; 9 bases fit TRBD1. V dropped 8 bases and J dropped 5; count of bases not matched to a gene: 3. The germline gives CDR1 ENHRY, CDR2 SYGVKD. The CDR3 sequence is 12 residues long. CDR3 protein: CAIRTGVETQYF. In DNA form, the CDR3 reads TGTGCCATCCGGACAGGGGTCGAGACCCAGTACTTC.